Listed below are T cell receptor beta chains from one sample, sequenced in a study of regulatory T cells in long-lasting Graves disease. TCRdb re-analysed the multiplex PCR reads in MiXCR, keeping a single row per CDR3 protein. The table lists about 310,000 distinct CDR3 sequences, more than 20% of them singletons. Specimen: peripheral blood mononuclear cells (PBMCs), collected when the disease was refractory, from a patient treated with antithyroid drugs. Every receptor here comes from a female donor with Graves disease. Each CDR3 is given with its conserved first and last residue. A D gene is named only where the DNA matches it firmly. For some rows the clone size is stated as once, few or many, or as a class when expanded; others skip it.

J,length,size,V,D,DNA,CDR3
TRBJ2-3,11,-,TRBV2,-,TGTGCCAGTCCATCGAGGGATACGCAGTATTTT,CASPSRDTQYF
TRBJ1-5,15,-,TRBV4-3,-,TGCGCCAGCAGCCAAGATCCGCGAGGGACTCAGCCCCAGCATTTT,CASSQDPRGTQPQHF
TRBJ1-6,13,-,TRBV6-2/TRBV6-3,-,TGTGCCAGCAGTTACTCGAGTGATTCACCCCTCCACTTT,CASSYSSDSPLHF
TRBJ2-2,19,few,TRBV7-9,TRBD2,TGTGCCAGCAGCGGAACTCATCTACCTAGCGGGAGGGCGATCGGGGAGCTGTTTTTT,CASSGTHLPSGRAIGELFF
TRBJ2-7,13,many,TRBV11-1,-,TGTGCCAGCAGCTCCACGACCGCCTACGAGCAGTACTTC,CASSSTTAYEQYF
TRBJ1-5,17,few,TRBV4-1,-,TGCGCCAGCAGCCAAGAGGGGTGGGGCGGCAGCAATCAGCCCCAGCATTTT,CASSQEGWGGSNQPQHF
TRBJ1-5,14,few,TRBV27,-,TGTGCCAGCAGTGTCAGCGGGGTGAATCAGCCCCAGCATTTT,CASSVSGVNQPQHF
TRBJ1-2,14,few,TRBV7-9,TRBD1,TGTGCCAGCAGAAACCGGACAGGGGGCGGGGGCTACACCTTC,CASRNRTGGGGYTF
TRBJ1-1,13,many,TRBV15,-,TGTGCCACCAGCGCGAGTCGGATCACTGAAGCTTTCTTT,CATSASRITEAFF
TRBJ2-2,14,-,TRBV6-1,-,TGTGCCAGCAGTGAAGGACCGGTCACCGGGGAGCTGTTTTTT,CASSEGPVTGELFF
TRBJ2-2,21,-,TRBV6-9,TRBD1,TGTGCCAGCAGTTACGCCGGCAGGGGGATTACCAGTCCATCGAACACCGGGGAGCTGTTTTTT,CASSYAGRGITSPSNTGELFF
TRBJ2-2,11,many,TRBV19,TRBD1,TGTGCCAGCCAGGGGGCCGGGGAGCTGTTTTTT,CASQGAGELFF
TRBJ1-5,15,many,TRBV6-2/TRBV6-3,-,TGTGCCAGCAGTCCCTCCCCGGGAGGCAATCAGCCCCAGCATTTT,CASSPSPGGNQPQHF
TRBJ2-7,15,few,TRBV27,TRBD2,TGTGCCAGCAGTACATCGGGGACTAGCGGCTACGAGCAGTACTTC,CASSTSGTSGYEQYF
TRBJ1-4,17,many,TRBV28,-,TGTGCCAGCAGTCCCGCGACCGGGGGCGGAACTAATGAAAAACTGTTTTTT,CASSPATGGGTNEKLFF
TRBJ2-7,15,-,TRBV6-1,-,TGTGCCAGCAGTCCCAGGGAAGACAGCTATTACGAGCAGTACTTC,CASSPREDSYYEQYF
TRBJ1-2,14,few,TRBV7-9,-,TGTGCCAGCAGCCGTGGAGAGGGTGGCTATGGCTACACCTTC,CASSRGEGGYGYTF
TRBJ2-5,12,many,TRBV11-1,-,TGTGCCAGCACCAGAAACGAAGAGACCCAGTACTTC,CASTRNEETQYF
TRBJ1-3,16,-,TRBV11-2,-,TGTGCCAGCAGCCCCAGGACAGTTCCTCCTGGAAACACCATATATTTT,CASSPRTVPPGNTIYF
TRBJ2-7,13,-,TRBV19,TRBD2,TGTGCCAGTAGTAGGCGGGAGGGGTACGAGCAGTACTTC,CASSRREGYEQYF
TRBJ2-2,18,-,TRBV7-9,TRBD2,TGTGCCAGCAGCTCGCCATTAGCGGGAGGGCCGCTGGCCGGGGAGCTGTTTTTT,CASSSPLAGGPLAGELFF
TRBJ2-5,15,many,TRBV2,TRBD2,TGTGCCAGCAGTGAATTCCCTAGCGGGTACGAGACCCAGTACTTC,CASSEFPSGYETQYF
TRBJ2-5,14,many,TRBV28,-,TGTGCCAGCAGTGCTCCCGGGACATGGGAGACCCAGTACTTC,CASSAPGTWETQYF
TRBJ1-1,13,-,TRBV20-1,-,TGCAGTGCTATCTCGGGGGGAGGCACTGAAGCTTTCTTT,CSAISGGGTEAFF
TRBJ2-5,12,-,TRBV7-9,-,TGTGCCAGCAGCTTTGTAGGGGAGACCCAGTACTTC,CASSFVGETQYF
TRBJ2-1,16,-,TRBV2,TRBD2,TGTGCCAGCAGTACCAGACTAGCGGGAGGGCCCAATGAGCAGTTCTTC,CASSTRLAGGPNEQFF
TRBJ2-7,17,few,TRBV7-2,TRBD2,TGTGCCAGCAGCTATAAAAGACTAGCGGGAGGGCCATACGAGCAGTACTTC,CASSYKRLAGGPYEQYF
TRBJ1-2,15,-,TRBV14,-,TGTGCCAGCAGCCCCATGTGGGGGGGCCTTAATGGCTACACCTTC,CASSPMWGGLNGYTF
TRBJ2-3,16,-,TRBV28,TRBD2,TGTGCCAGCAGTTTCTACCGAGCGGGAAGCACAGATACGCAGTATTTT,CASSFYRAGSTDTQYF
TRBJ2-7,15,many,TRBV6-5,TRBD1,TGTGCCAGCAGTTACTCGGGGACAGGGGGAGGCGAGCAGTACTTC,CASSYSGTGGGEQYF
TRBJ1-5,13,few,TRBV29-1,-,TGCAGCGTTGGTCAGGGTGGCAATCAGCCCCAGCATTTT,CSVGQGGNQPQHF
TRBJ1-5,13,many,TRBV12-3/TRBV12-4,-,TGTGCCAGCAGTTTGCTGAGCAATCAGCCCCAGCATTTT,CASSLLSNQPQHF
TRBJ1-2,14,many,TRBV29-1,-,TGCAGCGTCGGGGGACGGGCCTGGACATATGGCTACACCTTC,CSVGGRAWTYGYTF
TRBJ1-2,14,-,TRBV19,-,TGTGCCAGTAGTATGAACGGGCCCTCCTATGGCTACACCTTC,CASSMNGPSYGYTF
TRBJ2-1,16,once,TRBV19,TRBD2,TGTGCCAGTAGTAAGGGCGGGAGTGGGACCTACAATGAGCAGTTCTTC,CASSKGGSGTYNEQFF
TRBJ2-5,21,few,TRBV28,TRBD2,TGTGCCAGCAGTTTATCCGACCCTGGGACTAGCGGGAGAGGTCTGCAAGAGACCCAGTACTTC,CASSLSDPGTSGRGLQETQYF
TRBJ2-7,14,-,TRBV4-1,TRBD1,TGCGCCAGCAGCGGTAGACAGGGAACCTACGAGCAGTACTTC,CASSGRQGTYEQYF
TRBJ1-1,16,-,TRBV18,TRBD1,TGTGCCAGCTCAACTCAACAGGGGGCCATGAACACTGAAGCTTTCTTT,CASSTQQGAMNTEAFF
TRBJ2-3,14,few,TRBV19,-,TGTGCCAGTAGTGCCCGGATTAGCACAGATACGCAGTATTTT,CASSARISTDTQYF
TRBJ2-5,15,-,TRBV5-1,-,TGCGCCAGCAGCTTGGAGACTAGGAGATGGGAGACCCAGTACTTC,CASSLETRRWETQYF
TRBJ1-1,14,-,TRBV10-3,TRBD1,TGTGCCATCAGCGATGACAGGGCGGGAACTGAAGCTTTCTTT,CAISDDRAGTEAFF
TRBJ2-7,14,-,TRBV7-9,-,TGTGCCAGCAGCTCGTCCAGGAATCGGAACGAGCAGTACTTC,CASSSSRNRNEQYF